This TCR beta chain was sequenced for a study of cytomegalovirus exposure and HLA in healthy donors. Study-wide points: What TCR beta sequences reportedly achieved was accurate prediction of HLA-A and HLA-B alleles in most subjects. Most TCR beta V segments were productive about 90% or about 30% of the time in an earlier analysis.

Concerning this clone: Its antigen is as yet unknown.

60 Vbeta and 13 Jbeta primers were used in PCR. The table came from immunoSEQ multiplex PCR; TCRdb's copy has only in-frame clones and leaves some out. In the table there are some 70,000 clones, roughly 79% of which are singletons. V was pared by 6 bases and J by 5 bases, with 3 bases of the junction left unmatched. The CDR3 is 13 residues long. CDR1 is MDHEN, CDR2 SYDVKM, per germline. Sequenced sample: PBMCs. This TCR came from a man in his fifties or sixties in good health and CMV-seronegative. This chain connects TRBV28 to TRBJ1-1; 10 bases align to TRBD1. CDR3 DNA sequence: TGTGCCAGCAGCGACAGGGGGCGGACTGAAGCTTTCTTT. It specifies CASSDRGRTEAFF.